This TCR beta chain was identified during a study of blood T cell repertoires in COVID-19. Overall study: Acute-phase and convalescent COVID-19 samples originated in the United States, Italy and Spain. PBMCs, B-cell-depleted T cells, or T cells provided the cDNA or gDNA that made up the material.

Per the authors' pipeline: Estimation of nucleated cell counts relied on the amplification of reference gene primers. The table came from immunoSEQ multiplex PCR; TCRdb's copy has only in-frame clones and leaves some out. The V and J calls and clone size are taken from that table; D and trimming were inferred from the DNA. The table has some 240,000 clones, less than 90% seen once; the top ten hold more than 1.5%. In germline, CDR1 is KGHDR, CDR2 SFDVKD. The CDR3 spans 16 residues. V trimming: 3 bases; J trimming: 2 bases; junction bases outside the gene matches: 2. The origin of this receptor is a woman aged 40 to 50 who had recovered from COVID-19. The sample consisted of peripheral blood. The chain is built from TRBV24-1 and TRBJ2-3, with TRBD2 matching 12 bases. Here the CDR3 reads CATSDTSGGSTDTQYF. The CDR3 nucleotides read TGTGCCACCAGTGATACTAGCGGGGGGTCCACAGATACGCAGTATTTT.